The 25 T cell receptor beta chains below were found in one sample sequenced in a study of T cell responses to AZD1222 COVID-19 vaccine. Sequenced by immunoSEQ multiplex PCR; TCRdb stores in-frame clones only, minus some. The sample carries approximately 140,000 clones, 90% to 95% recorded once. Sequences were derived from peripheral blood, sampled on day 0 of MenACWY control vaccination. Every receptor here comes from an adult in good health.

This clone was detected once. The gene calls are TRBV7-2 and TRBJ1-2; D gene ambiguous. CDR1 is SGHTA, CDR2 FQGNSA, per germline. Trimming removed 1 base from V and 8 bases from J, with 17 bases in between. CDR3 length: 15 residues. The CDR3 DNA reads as TGTGCCAGCAGCTTAGTGGCGCCCCTTAGGGAAGGCTACACCTTC. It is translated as CASSLVAPLREGYTF.

This CDR3 is CASSPRQGKDQPQHF. CDR3 nucleotide sequence: TGCGCCAGCAGCCCCCGCCAAGGGAAAGATCAGCCCCAGCATTTT. This chain connects TRBV4-1 to TRBJ1-5, with no clear D. The length of the CDR3 is 15 residues. Deletions cut 4 bases from V and 5 bases from J, with 15 bases between. Per the germline V gene, CDR1 is MGHRA and CDR2 is YSYEKL.

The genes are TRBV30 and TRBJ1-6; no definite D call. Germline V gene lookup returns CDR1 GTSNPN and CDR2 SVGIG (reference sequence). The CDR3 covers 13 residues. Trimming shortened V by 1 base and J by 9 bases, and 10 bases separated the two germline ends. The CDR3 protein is CAWSAGFGSPLHF. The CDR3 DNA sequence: TGTGCCTGGAGTGCCGGGTTTGGTTCACCCCTCCACTTT.

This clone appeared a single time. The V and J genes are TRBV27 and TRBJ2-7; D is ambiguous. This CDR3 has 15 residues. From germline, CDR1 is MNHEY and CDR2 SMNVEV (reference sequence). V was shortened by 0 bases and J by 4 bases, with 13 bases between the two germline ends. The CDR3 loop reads CASSLSRGGDYEQYF. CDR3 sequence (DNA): TGTGCCAGCAGTTTATCGCGCGGTGGGGATTACGAGCAGTACTTC.

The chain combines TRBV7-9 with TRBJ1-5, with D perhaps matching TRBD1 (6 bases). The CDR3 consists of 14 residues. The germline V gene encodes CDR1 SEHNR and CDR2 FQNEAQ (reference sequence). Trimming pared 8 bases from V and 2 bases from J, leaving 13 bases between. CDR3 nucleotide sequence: TGTGCCAGCGGAGTACAGGGAGGCAATCAGCCCCAGCATTTT. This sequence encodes CASGVQGGNQPQHF.

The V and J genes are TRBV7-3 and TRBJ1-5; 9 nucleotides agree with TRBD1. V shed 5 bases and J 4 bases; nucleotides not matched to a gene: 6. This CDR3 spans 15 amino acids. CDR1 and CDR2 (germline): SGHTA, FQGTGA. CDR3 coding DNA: TGTGCCAGCAGCCCGGGGACAGGGCTAAATCAGCCCCAGCATTTT. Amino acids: CASSPGTGLNQPQHF.

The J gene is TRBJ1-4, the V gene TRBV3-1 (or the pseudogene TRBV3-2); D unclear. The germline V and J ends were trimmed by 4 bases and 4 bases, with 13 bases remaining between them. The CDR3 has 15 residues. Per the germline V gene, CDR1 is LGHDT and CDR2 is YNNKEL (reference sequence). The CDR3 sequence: CASSRSPNLNEKLFF. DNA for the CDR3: TGTGCCAGCAGCCGTTCCCCGAACCTTAATGAAAAACTGTTTTTT.

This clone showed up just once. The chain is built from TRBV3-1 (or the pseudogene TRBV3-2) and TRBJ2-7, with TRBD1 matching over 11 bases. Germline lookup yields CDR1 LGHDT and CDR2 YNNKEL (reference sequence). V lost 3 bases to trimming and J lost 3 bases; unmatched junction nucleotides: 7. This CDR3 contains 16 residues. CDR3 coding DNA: TGTGCCAGCAGCCACCACCGGGGACAGGGGGGCTACGAGCAGTACTTC. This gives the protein CASSHHRGQGGYEQYF.

The CDR3 region has the DNA TGTGCCAGCAGCGTTGGGCAGGGGGCTTACAATGAGCAGTTCTTC. Its protein is CASSVGQGAYNEQFF. The chain uses TRBV9 and TRBJ2-1; 8 nucleotides match TRBD1. This CDR3 region has 15 residues. The ends lost 2 bases at V and 4 bases at J; junction bases unmatched: 5. Per germline, CDR1 SGDLS and CDR2 YYNGEE.

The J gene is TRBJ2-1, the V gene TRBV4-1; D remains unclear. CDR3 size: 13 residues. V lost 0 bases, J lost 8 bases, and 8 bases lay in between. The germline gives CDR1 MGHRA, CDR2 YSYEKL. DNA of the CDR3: TGCGCCAGCAGCCAAGAATCGAAAGATGAGCAGTTCTTC. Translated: CASSQESKDEQFF.

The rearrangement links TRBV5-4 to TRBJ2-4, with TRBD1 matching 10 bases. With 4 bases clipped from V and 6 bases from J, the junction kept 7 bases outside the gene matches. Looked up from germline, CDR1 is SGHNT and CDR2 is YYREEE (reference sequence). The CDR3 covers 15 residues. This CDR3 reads CASSSGQGGPNIQYF. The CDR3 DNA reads TGTGCCAGCAGCAGCGGACAGGGGGGACCAAACATTCAGTACTTC.

For the CDR3, the DNA is TGTGCCAGCAGTCCGCGACTAGCGGGAGGCCAAGAGACCCAGTACTTC. Residues: CASSPRLAGGQETQYF. V usage is TRBV27 and J usage is TRBJ2-5; 13 bases fit TRBD2. Germline loops: CDR1 MNHEY, CDR2 SMNVEV (reference sequence). CDR3 length equals 16 residues. Germline trimming cut 5 bases from V and 1 base from J; bases unmatched to any gene: 4.

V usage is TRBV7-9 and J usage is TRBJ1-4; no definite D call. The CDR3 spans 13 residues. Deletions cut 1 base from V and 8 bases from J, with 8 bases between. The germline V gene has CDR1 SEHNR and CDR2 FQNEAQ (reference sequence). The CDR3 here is CASSLVQTEKLFF. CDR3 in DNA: TGTGCCAGCAGCTTAGTTCAGACCGAAAAACTGTTTTTT.

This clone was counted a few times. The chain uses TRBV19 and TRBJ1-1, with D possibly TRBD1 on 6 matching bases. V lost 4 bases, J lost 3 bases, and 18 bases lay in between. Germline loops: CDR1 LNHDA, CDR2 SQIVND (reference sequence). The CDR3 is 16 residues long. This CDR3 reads CASSTRTGPADTEAFF. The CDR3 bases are TGTGCCAGTAGTACGCGAACAGGGCCGGCGGACACTGAAGCTTTCTTT. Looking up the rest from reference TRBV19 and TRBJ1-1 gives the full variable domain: DGGITQSPKYLFRKEGQNVTLSCEQNLNHDAMYWYRQDPGQGLRLIYYSQIVNDFQKGDIAEGYSVSREKKESFPLTVTSAQKNPTAFYLCASSTRTGPADTEAFFGQGTRLTVV.

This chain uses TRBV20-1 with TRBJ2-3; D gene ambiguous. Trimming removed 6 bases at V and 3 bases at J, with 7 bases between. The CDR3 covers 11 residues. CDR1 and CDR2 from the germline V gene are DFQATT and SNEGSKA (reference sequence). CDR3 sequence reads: CSARRTDTQYF. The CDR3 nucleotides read TGCAGTGCCAGACGGACAGATACGCAGTATTTT.

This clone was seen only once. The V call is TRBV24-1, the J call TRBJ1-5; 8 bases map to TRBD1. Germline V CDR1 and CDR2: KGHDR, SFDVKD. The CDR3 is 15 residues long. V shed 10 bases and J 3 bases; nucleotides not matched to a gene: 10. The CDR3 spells CATSTGTGPNQPQHF. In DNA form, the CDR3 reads TGTGCCACGAGTACCGGGACAGGCCCCAATCAGCCCCAGCATTTT.

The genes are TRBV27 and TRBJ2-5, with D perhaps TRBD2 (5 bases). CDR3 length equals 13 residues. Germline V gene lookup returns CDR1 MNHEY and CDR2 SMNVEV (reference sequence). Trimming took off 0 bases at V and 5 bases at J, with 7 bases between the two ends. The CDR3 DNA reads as TGTGCCAGCAGTTTATCTCGAGGGGAGACCCAGTACTTC. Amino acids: CASSLSRGETQYF.

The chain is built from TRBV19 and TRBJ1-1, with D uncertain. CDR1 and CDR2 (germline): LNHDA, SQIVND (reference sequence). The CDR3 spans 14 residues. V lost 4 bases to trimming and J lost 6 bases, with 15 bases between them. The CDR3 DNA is TGTGCCAGTAGTACTAACGGCTTTGCACCTGAAGCTTTCTTT. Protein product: CASSTNGFAPEAFF.

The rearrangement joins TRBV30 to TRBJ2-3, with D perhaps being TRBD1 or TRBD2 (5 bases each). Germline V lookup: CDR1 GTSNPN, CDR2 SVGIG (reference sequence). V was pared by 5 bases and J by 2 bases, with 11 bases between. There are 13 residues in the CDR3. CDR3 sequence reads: CAWGGGATDTQYF. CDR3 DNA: TGTGCCTGGGGGGGTGGAGCCACAGATACGCAGTATTTT.

The CDR3 nucleotides are TGTGCCAGCAGCCCCGAAACACGAACGCAGTATTTT. This gives the protein CASSPETRTQYF. This sequence joins TRBV3-1 (or the pseudogene TRBV3-2) and TRBJ2-3; no definite D call. V was cut by 4 bases and J by 9 bases, with 11 bases left in between. The CDR3 loop spans 12 amino acids. Germline-derived CDR1 and CDR2 are LGHDT and YNNKEL (reference sequence).

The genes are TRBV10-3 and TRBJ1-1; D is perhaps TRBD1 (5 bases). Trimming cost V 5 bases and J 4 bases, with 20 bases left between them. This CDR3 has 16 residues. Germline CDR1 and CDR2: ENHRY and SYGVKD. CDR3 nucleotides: TGTGCCATCAGTTGGGGGGGGTCCACGCGGGTCACTGAAGCTTTCTTT. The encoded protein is CAISWGGSTRVTEAFF.

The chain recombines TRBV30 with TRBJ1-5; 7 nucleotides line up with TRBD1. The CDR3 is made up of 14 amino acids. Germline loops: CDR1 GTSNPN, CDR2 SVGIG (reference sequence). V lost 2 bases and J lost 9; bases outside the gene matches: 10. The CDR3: CAWSSDRPGGPQHF. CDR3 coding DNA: TGTGCCTGGAGTTCTGACAGACCAGGGGGGCCCCAGCATTTT.

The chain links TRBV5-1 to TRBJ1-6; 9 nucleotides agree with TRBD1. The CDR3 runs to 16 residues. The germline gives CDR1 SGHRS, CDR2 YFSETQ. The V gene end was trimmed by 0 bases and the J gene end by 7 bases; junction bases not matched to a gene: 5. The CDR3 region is CASSLAEGQGNSPLHF. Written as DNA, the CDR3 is TGCGCCAGCAGCTTGGCCGAGGGACAGGGCAATTCACCCCTCCACTTT. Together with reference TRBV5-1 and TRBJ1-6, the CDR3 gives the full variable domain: KAGVTQTPRYLIKTRGQQVTLSCSPISGHRSVSWYQQTPGQGLQFLFEYFSETQRNKGNFPGRFSGRQFSNSRSEMNVSTLELGDSALYLCASSLAEGQGNSPLHFGNGTRLTVT.

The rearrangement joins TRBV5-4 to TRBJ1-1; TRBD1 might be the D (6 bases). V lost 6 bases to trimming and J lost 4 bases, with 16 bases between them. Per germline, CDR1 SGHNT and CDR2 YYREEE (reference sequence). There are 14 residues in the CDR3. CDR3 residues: CASTTRQGLTEAFF. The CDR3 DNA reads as TGTGCCAGCACCACCAGGCAGGGGCTCACTGAAGCTTTCTTT. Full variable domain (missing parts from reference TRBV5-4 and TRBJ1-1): ETGVTQSPTHLIKTRGQQVTLRCSSQSGHNTVSWYQQALGQGPQFIFQYYREEENGRGNFPPRFSGLQFPNYSSELNVNALELDDSALYLCASTTRQGLTEAFFGQGTRLTVV.

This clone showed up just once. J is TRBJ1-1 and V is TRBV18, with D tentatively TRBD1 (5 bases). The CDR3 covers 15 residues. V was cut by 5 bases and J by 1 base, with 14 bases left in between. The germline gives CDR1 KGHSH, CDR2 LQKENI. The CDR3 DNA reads TGTGCCAGCTCAGAGCTCCAGGGCTCGAACACTGAAGCTTTCTTT. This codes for CASSELQGSNTEAFF.